This record concerns one T cell receptor (beta chain) sequence. Its antigen specificity is not known. Base qualities are missing; no much larger clone stands one base away. The data derive from a study of cytomegalovirus exposure and HLA in healthy donors (dated by TCRdb to 2016 to 2017). In the study overall: An earlier analysis of roughly 610 of the donors reported 276 Gb of sequence data and 95 million to 120 million unique TCR beta sequences obtained from 150 million to 200 million T cells. Using immunosequencing, the study profiled T cell repertoires from roughly 650 subjects and related those repertoires to cytomegalovirus serostatus. To decide whether each TCR beta V gene segment behaved as functional or pseudogenic, an earlier analysis of several hundred of the donors relied on high-throughput TCR beta sequencing. Donor age, sex, ethnicity and CMV serostatus were collected together with the repertoire data. A separate validation cohort of roughly 130 different subjects was used in addition to the roughly 720-subject first cohort. The number of donors typed differed by locus, with roughly 620-630 for A, B, C, DRB1 and DQB1, more than 500 for DQA1, over 600 for DPA1, and some 440 for DPB1. HLA typing included class I and class II loci at four-digit resolution. To predict cytomegalovirus infection status, the study combined high-throughput TCR immunosequencing, statistical association of individual TCRs with disease status, and machine learning. Genome-wide SNP genotypes for about three fifths of the roughly 670 donors were used in a later genetic analysis, which treated that subset as a discovery cohort. Among a few hundred genotyped donors of the cohort, an average of about 240,000 unique TCR beta nucleotide sequences were sequenced per donor, about a sixth of them non-productive. Because of strong linkage in the cohort, a handful of DR-DQ haplotypes were treated as single units for association and clustering. In the later analysis, no new phenotypic data were used to find candidate immune exposures; instead, reliance was placed on TCR beta sequences and their occurrence across donors. An early release covering 500 to 750 HLA-typed donors comprised approximately 300 gigabases of sequencing data and tens of millions of unique TCR sequences. The study aimed to test whether signatures of past pathogen exposure could be identified by cataloging public T cell receptors. A later analysis re-analyzed previously published TCR beta repertoires from 666 donors and added high-resolution HLA genotyping to study TCR occurrence patterns. Of the 300 to 500 genotyped donors, 65% to 90% were placed in the genetic ancestry cluster associated with self-reported Caucasian donors. Every discovery cohort repertoire had been produced on one sequencing platform. Study-level results and caveats: Because HLA typing was unavailable for some donors at each locus, only the typed subset was used in association tests. A few of the identified cytomegalovirus-associated TCR beta chains were confirmed in vitro to be specific for cytomegalovirus antigens. Linkage disequilibrium might explain the correlated functional status among segregating V segments, but an unknown experimental factor could not be excluded. Presence/absence analyses assumed roughly uniform sequencing depth across donors, an assumption that may not hold. In an earlier analysis of several hundred of the donors, most TCR beta V segments were observed in productive rearrangements about 87% or about 30% of the time, broadly matching IMGT annotations. An association between a missense DCLRE1C variant and V-gene and J-gene trimming of TCR beta chains was found in a later genetic analysis and replicated in an independent cohort. Specific HLA alleles were associated with 15,000 to 20,000 TCR beta sequences at a false discovery rate of 0.05 in a later analysis. In a later analysis, the rate of TCR association differed among HLA loci, with DRB1 alleles having the most associated TCRs and HLA-C alleles having the fewest. According to a later analysis, most CMV-associated TCR beta chains appeared to be HLA-restricted, and the HLA associations seemed to be driven largely by CMV exposure. Cytomegalovirus status was reported to be diagnosed by the classifier with high specificity and sensitivity in both the original and validation cohorts. The earlier analysis of 587 of the donors excluded 15 to 20 rarely observed V segments, including chromosome 9 orphons, because counts were too low. A further reported finding was that TCR beta sequences accurately predicted the HLA-A and HLA-B alleles for most subjects in the first cohort. Compared with equally common non-associated chains, HLA-associated TCR beta chains in a later analysis were more clonally expanded and had lower generation probabilities. While some public TCRs were present in many individuals, most TCR sequences turned up only very rarely across donors. A cluster of highly shared sequence variants was judged likely to be a technical artifact of the sequencing pipeline. For the cohort, immune exposure information was limited to CMV serostatus. Some IMGT-functional V segments, including TRBV6-2 and TRBV6-3, could not be distinguished by the 87-base-pair reads and were therefore excluded. When HLA alleles, especially DR and DQ, strongly co-occurred, attributing TCR associations to individual alleles was difficult. The authors suggested that the approach could potentially be generalized to other disease states and immunological phenotypes. Several of the top co-occurrence clusters appeared to be linked to parvovirus B19, influenza, CMV and Epstein-Barr virus, according to a later analysis. This cohort had only TCR beta chains sequenced, and the lack of alpha or paired-chain data limited which features could be detected. A later genetic analysis reported fewer N-insertions in productive TCRs among donors in an Asian-associated ancestry cluster than the roughly 720-donor mean. A total of roughly 160 TCR beta chains were listed by the study as associated with cytomegalovirus.

Reading the germline V gene (reference sequence) gives CDR1 SGHNT and CDR2 YYREEE. V gives up 4 bases and J gives up 4 bases, and the segment between their germline ends measures 9 bases. The CDR3 has 14 amino acids, counting the end cysteine and phenylalanine. This entry keeps only the CDR3 DNA: 42 bases, framed from base 1. In total, 630 or so healthy bone marrow donors made up the cohort. All cohort members were sampled while nominally healthy, although unrecorded immune exposures were likely present. The donor was CMV seronegative and belonged to the group of 320 or so seronegative cohort members. A peripheral blood sample was provided by each donor, and peripheral blood mononuclear cells were used for TCR beta sequencing. Genomic DNA extraction from the blood cell samples was performed with the Qiagen DNeasy Blood Extraction Kit. The library was obtained by the immunoSEQ multiplex PCR assay. For the multiplex PCR, a mixture combining 60 forward primers for TCR Vbeta segments and 13 reverse primers for TCR Jbeta segments was used. The CDR3 region of rearranged TCR beta genes was amplified from genomic DNA by a multiplex PCR assay. Amplified TCR beta libraries were sequenced as 87-base-pair reads on the Illumina HiSeq System. The paper's data handling went like this. A later analysis tallied some 79 million unique TCR beta chains across the 660 or so repertoires, and some 10 million of those chains were shared by two or more donors. Raw reads were error-corrected and collapsed into unique sequences by a nearest-neighbor algorithm in which closely related sequences were merged to remove PCR and sequencing errors. CDR3 sequences were aligned to IMGT reference sequences to assign V, D and J gene segments. Each retained sequence needed at least a six-nucleotide match to both a V gene segment and a J gene segment. A rearrangement counted as productive if the CDR3 had no stop codons and remained in frame with V and J, and every other rearrangement counted as non-productive. Following IMGT convention, CDR3 was defined as the stretch from the second conserved V-encoded cysteine to the conserved J-encoded phenylalanine. In an earlier analysis of more than 550 of the donors, sequences lacking an unambiguous match to a single V gene segment were excluded. In an earlier analysis of roughly 500 of the donors, V segments were called functional above 56.7% productive rearrangements and were called segregating when the between-donor standard deviation exceeded 5%. To diagnose cytomegalovirus status from the catalog of TCR beta chain sequences, a statistical classification framework was built. V and J gene assignment, in a later analysis, came from comparing TCR nucleotide sequences with IMGT/GENE-DB human TR gene sequences. The TCRdist pipeline was used in a later analysis to assign CDR3 sequences and most-parsimonious VDJ recombination scenarios. In a later analysis, each TCR beta chain was defined by its CDR3 amino acid sequence together with its V-gene family, and reads lacking a unique V-gene family were excluded. In a later analysis, 500 to 650 highly shared, low-generation-probability nucleotide sequences were removed to address suspected cross-contamination and a sequencing artifact. A later analysis calculated a clonal expansion index for each public chain from normalized within-repertoire ranks of inferred template counts. A later analysis computed generation probabilities with a VDJ recombination model fitted to out-of-frame rearrangements, and checked the results against IGoR. In a later analysis, hypergeometric tests were used to score TCR-TCR, TCR-HLA and TCR-CMV co-occurrence, with a repertoire-size bias correction applied to TCR pairs. A later analysis estimated false discovery rates by permuting HLA or CMV assignments 20 times. A later analysis grouped co-occurring TCRs with DBSCAN, adding TCRdist sequence similarity when clustering within HLA-allele-positive subsets. For co-occurrence clustering, repertoires with fewer than 30,000 or more than 120,000 public chains were excluded, along with roughly five repertoires with anomalous nucleotide sharing. TCRdb stores this immuneACCESS table with in-frame sequences only. Part of the clones is absent; in the studies checked, under half of the shortfall reflects unresolved V genes, and no reason is known for the rest. The V and J calls and clone size are taken from that table; D and trimming were inferred from the DNA. The sample has more than 110,000 clones on record, 70% to 80% of them singletons. More than 3% of the sample is in the top ten clones.

Rearrangement joined TRBV5-4 to TRBJ2-6, with the identity of the D gene unclear. Specimen: PBMCs. The origin of this receptor is a man aged 18 to 29 in good health and CMV-seronegative. The base sequence is TGTGCCAGCAGCCCCGTTTCGGGGGCCAACGTCCTGACTTTC. This gives the protein CASSPVSGANVLTF.